These T cell receptor beta chains were read from a single sample in a study of identical twins. In TCRdb, the 5' RACE reads were re-called with MiXCR into one record per CDR3 protein. The sample records around 480,000 distinct CDR3 sequences, about 13% being singletons. In addition, the sample was reused for a study of yellow fever vaccine responses in identical twins.

The sample comprised CD4+ T cells sorted from blood. The receptors derive from a woman under 30 in good health. The CDR3 runs from the conserved cysteine through the conserved F or W. The D gene is left open where the match is weak. The listing skips clone size in some rows; elsewhere it reads once, few, many or a size class.

D: TRBD1; size: many; J: TRBJ1-1; V: TRBV6-2/TRBV6-3; CDR3: CASSYWRTGDTEAFF; DNA: TGTGCCAGCAGTTACTGGCGGACAGGGGACACTGAAGCTTTCTTT
D: TRBD1; size: few; J: TRBJ1-5; V: TRBV20-1; CDR3: CSATTGVGNQPQHF; DNA: TGCAGTGCTACTACAGGGGTAGGCAATCAGCCCCAGCATTTT
D: .; size: few; J: TRBJ2-2; V: TRBV7-3; CDR3: CASSSHSNGELFF; DNA: TGTGCCAGCAGCTCCCATTCGAACGGGGAGCTGTTTTTT
D: .; size: few; J: TRBJ2-5; V: TRBV20-1; CDR3: CSAIRTRGETQYF; DNA: TGCAGTGCTATACGGACTAGGGGGGAGACCCAGTACTTC
D: TRBD2; size: few; J: TRBJ2-5; V: TRBV4-3; CDR3: CASSQLGPSGETQYF; DNA: TGCGCCAGCAGCCAATTGGGGCCTAGCGGAGAGACCCAGTACTTC
D: .; size: .; J: TRBJ2-3; V: TRBV7-9; CDR3: CASSVGGPTDTQYF; DNA: TGTGCCAGCAGCGTAGGGGGACCTACAGATACGCAGTATTTT
D: .; size: .; J: TRBJ1-5; V: TRBV2; CDR3: CASSGGGSGQPQHF; DNA: TGTGCCAGCAGTGGGGGGGGCAGTGGCCAGCCCCAGCATTTT
D: TRBD1; size: few; J: TRBJ1-4; V: TRBV14; CDR3: CASSLTTGTGHATNEKLFF; DNA: TGTGCCAGCAGCCTAACTACCGGGACAGGACACGCAACTAATGAAAAACTGTTTTTT
D: .; size: few; J: TRBJ1-6; V: TRBV6-4; CDR3: CASSLGVLDSPLHF; DNA: TGTGCCAGCAGCCTCGGCGTGTTGGATTCACCCCTCCACTTT
D: .; size: .; J: TRBJ2-7; V: TRBV19; CDR3: CATSSGSLKTYEQYF; DNA: TGTGCCACGAGTAGTGGTTCCTTGAAGACCTACGAGCAGTACTTC
D: .; size: many; J: TRBJ2-1; V: TRBV24-1; CDR3: CATSEIGVNNEQFF; DNA: TGTGCCACCAGTGAGATAGGAGTAAACAATGAGCAGTTCTTC
D: .; size: .; J: TRBJ2-7; V: TRBV10-2; CDR3: CASSEELRRVGSYEQYF; DNA: TGCGCCAGCAGTGAGGAGTTAAGGCGGGTTGGCTCCTACGAGCAGTACTTC
D: TRBD1; size: .; J: TRBJ2-7; V: TRBV7-6; CDR3: CASSLAQGATEQYF; DNA: TGTGCCAGCAGCTTAGCACAGGGGGCGACCGAGCAGTACTTC
D: TRBD2; size: few; J: TRBJ2-3; V: TRBV12-3/TRBV12-4; CDR3: CASSLGLAGAGADTQYF; DNA: TGTGCCAGCAGTTTGGGGTTAGCGGGAGCCGGGGCAGATACGCAGTATTTT
D: TRBD2; size: many; J: TRBJ2-1; V: TRBV7-9; CDR3: CASSFNLAAYNEQFF; DNA: TGTGCCAGCAGCTTCAATCTAGCGGCGTACAATGAGCAGTTCTTC
D: .; size: many; J: TRBJ1-5; V: TRBV20-1; CDR3: CSARRGGESNQPQHF; DNA: TGCAGTGCTAGAAGAGGGGGTGAGAGCAATCAGCCCCAGCATTTT
D: TRBD1; size: .; J: TRBJ2-2; V: TRBV12-3/TRBV12-4; CDR3: CASSFGTGVTGELFF; DNA: TGTGCCAGCAGTTTCGGGACAGGGGTCACCGGGGAGCTGTTTTTT
D: .; size: few; J: TRBJ2-7; V: TRBV7-9; CDR3: CASSLGGWERNEKYF; DNA: TGTGCCAGCAGCTTAGGGGGTTGGGAAAGGAACGAGAAGTACTTC
D: TRBD1; size: many; J: TRBJ1-1; V: TRBV12-3/TRBV12-4; CDR3: CASTGTGELSTEAFF; DNA: TGTGCCAGCACTGGGACAGGGGAGCTGAGCACTGAAGCTTTCTTT
D: .; size: .; J: TRBJ2-3; V: TRBV18; CDR3: CASSQSTGTDTQYF; DNA: TGTGCCAGCTCACAATCGACAGGCACAGATACGCAGTATTTT
D: .; size: .; J: TRBJ1-2; V: TRBV30; CDR3: CAWRTGGGYTF; DNA: TGTGCCTGGAGGACCGGAGGGGGCTACACCTTC
D: .; size: .; J: TRBJ2-7; V: TRBV28; CDR3: CASSARRTKFEQYF; DNA: TGTGCCAGCAGCGCCCGTAGGACCAAGTTCGAGCAGTACTTC
D: .; size: .; J: TRBJ2-7; V: TRBV25-1; CDR3: CASSEPGGANIYEQYF; DNA: TGTGCCAGCAGTGAACCCGGAGGGGCGAATATCTACGAGCAGTACTTC
D: .; size: few; J: TRBJ1-1; V: TRBV7-2; CDR3: CASSPRTSTEAFF; DNA: TGTGCCAGCAGCCCCCGGACAAGTACTGAAGCTTTCTTT
D: TRBD2; size: few; J: TRBJ2-3; V: TRBV4-3; CDR3: CASSHLHTSGTDTQYF; DNA: TGCGCCAGCAGCCACCTACACACTAGCGGTACAGATACGCAGTATTTT
D: .; size: .; J: TRBJ2-7; V: TRBV20-1; CDR3: CSARPGRSYEQYF; DNA: TGCAGTGCTAGACCGGGCCGTTCCTACGAGCAGTACTTC
D: .; size: few; J: TRBJ1-6; V: TRBV6-1; CDR3: CASTQLWSSYNSPLHF; DNA: TGTGCCAGCACCCAACTCTGGAGCTCCTATAATTCACCCCTCCACTTT
D: .; size: .; J: TRBJ2-7; V: TRBV18; CDR3: CASSPSSDTTGEQYF; DNA: TGTGCCAGCTCACCGTCCTCTGATACAACGGGTGAGCAGTACTTC
D: .; size: many; J: TRBJ2-7; V: TRBV20-1; CDR3: CSAREFGSPYEQYF; DNA: TGCAGTGCTAGAGAATTCGGCAGCCCCTACGAGCAGTACTTC
D: .; size: few; J: TRBJ2-1; V: TRBV15; CDR3: CATSRGMTGLSSYNEQFF; DNA: TGTGCCACCAGCAGAGGGATGACGGGACTGAGCTCCTACAATGAGCAGTTCTTC
D: TRBD1; size: few; J: TRBJ1-4; V: TRBV25-1; CDR3: CASSAGGAGGEKLFF; DNA: TGTGCCAGCAGTGCTGGCGGGGCAGGGGGCGAAAAACTGTTTTTT
D: TRBD1; size: many; J: TRBJ1-2; V: TRBV12-3/TRBV12-4; CDR3: CASSPRTGYGYTF; DNA: TGTGCCAGCAGTCCAAGGACAGGCTATGGCTACACCTTC
D: .; size: many; J: TRBJ2-3; V: TRBV12-3/TRBV12-4; CDR3: CASSLASRGDTQYF; DNA: TGTGCCAGCAGCCTAGCTAGTCGGGGCGATACGCAGTATTTT
D: .; size: many; J: TRBJ2-7; V: TRBV7-9; CDR3: CASSSSGTYEQYF; DNA: TGTGCCAGCAGTTCGTCCGGGACCTACGAGCAGTACTTC
D: TRBD2; size: few; J: TRBJ2-3; V: TRBV27; CDR3: CASSPLVGAGAIRTDTQYF; DNA: TGTGCCAGCAGTCCCCTCGTCGGAGCGGGGGCGATAAGAACAGATACGCAGTATTTT
D: .; size: .; J: TRBJ2-5; V: TRBV9; CDR3: CASSVEGGQETQYF; DNA: TGTGCCAGCAGCGTAGAGGGGGGTCAAGAGACCCAGTACTTC
D: .; size: .; J: TRBJ2-7; V: TRBV4-2; CDR3: CASSQDRTYHEQYF; DNA: TGTGCCAGCAGCCAAGATCGTACTTATCACGAGCAGTACTTC
D: TRBD1; size: .; J: TRBJ1-1; V: TRBV15; CDR3: CATSRVGGVGTEAFF; DNA: TGTGCCACCAGCAGAGTAGGGGGCGTTGGCACTGAAGCTTTCTTT
D: TRBD1; size: many; J: TRBJ2-3; V: TRBV7-3; CDR3: CASSLKATGGPDTQYF; DNA: TGTGCCAGCAGCTTAAAAGCGACAGGGGGACCAGATACGCAGTATTTT
D: .; size: .; J: TRBJ1-2; V: TRBV20-1; CDR3: CSVRQRDRISGYTF; DNA: TGCAGTGTTAGACAACGGGACCGGATATCTGGCTACACCTTC
D: .; size: .; J: TRBJ2-7; V: TRBV19; CDR3: CASLTRDGYEQYF; DNA: TGTGCCAGCCTAACTCGGGACGGCTACGAGCAGTACTTC
D: TRBD1; size: .; J: TRBJ2-1; V: TRBV29-1; CDR3: CSESGTGGLDEQFF; DNA: TGCAGCGAATCGGGGACAGGGGGTCTGGATGAGCAGTTCTTC
D: TRBD2; size: .; J: TRBJ2-1; V: TRBV24-1; CDR3: CATSDLQTSGASSYNEQFF; DNA: TGTGCCACCAGTGATTTGCAGACTAGCGGGGCAAGCTCCTACAATGAGCAGTTCTTC
D: .; size: few; J: TRBJ2-7; V: TRBV6-4; CDR3: CASTAIGLGHNYEQYF; DNA: TGTGCCAGCACCGCCATAGGATTGGGACACAACTACGAGCAGTACTTC
D: .; size: few; J: TRBJ2-5; V: TRBV3-1; CDR3: CASSQLGRRQETQYF; DNA: TGTGCCAGCAGCCAACTGGGACGTAGGCAAGAGACCCAGTACTTC
D: .; size: .; J: TRBJ1-2; V: TRBV28; CDR3: CASSAENYGYTF; DNA: TGTGCCAGCAGTGCAGAGAACTATGGCTACACCTTC
D: .; size: .; J: TRBJ1-2; V: TRBV20-1; CDR3: CSAKDSKNYGYTF; DNA: TGCAGTGCTAAGGACAGCAAGAACTATGGCTACACCTTC